Shown below are 26 T cell receptor beta chains from a single sample sequenced in a study of T cell responses to AZD1222 COVID-19 vaccine. The method was immunoSEQ multiplex PCR; TCRdb's version includes in-frame clones alone and lacks a portion of them. The sample contains 90,000 to 100,000 clones, about 89% of which appear only once. Sequencing was performed on peripheral blood, taken on day 0 of AZD1222 vaccination. The source of these receptors is an adult in good health.

V usage is TRBV9 and J usage is TRBJ1-1, with D uncertain. The CDR3 is 13 residues long. V was shortened by 7 bases and J by 1 base, with 11 bases between the two germline ends. The germline V gene encodes CDR1 SGDLS and CDR2 YYNGEE. CDR3 protein: CASGKGPNTEAFF. CDR3 DNA: TGTGCCAGCGGAAAGGGCCCGAACACTGAAGCTTTCTTT.

The chain links TRBV7-2 to TRBJ1-1, with a tentative D call TRBD1 (6 bases). V was trimmed by 0 bases and J by 4 bases, leaving 12 bases between them. Germline CDR1 SGHTA, CDR2 FQGNSA. This CDR3 is built from 15 residues. CDR3 region: CASSLAGGRGTEAFF. CDR3 nucleotides: TGTGCCAGCAGCTTAGCCGGGGGCCGGGGCACTGAAGCTTTCTTT.

The chain is built from TRBV4-2 and TRBJ2-7; 7 bases map to TRBD1. Germline CDR1 reads LGHNA; CDR2 reads YNFKEQ. V shed 1 base, J shed 0 bases, and the junction held 3 bases outside the gene matches. This CDR3 is built from 15 residues. The chain's CDR3 is CASSQGAGGSYEQYF. DNA for the CDR3: TGTGCCAGCAGCCAAGGGGCAGGGGGCTCCTACGAGCAGTACTTC.

The CDR3 coding sequence is TGTGCCAGCAGTTACGGGGATCGGGTCACTGAAGCTTTCTTT. Protein product: CASSYGDRVTEAFF. The rearrangement uses TRBV6-2 or TRBV6-3 and TRBJ1-1; D gene unclear. There are 14 residues in the CDR3. Germline CDR1 and CDR2: MNHEY and SVGEGT. Trimming pared 2 bases from V and 4 bases from J, leaving 11 bases between.

The J gene is TRBJ2-5, the V gene TRBV30; 7 bases line up with TRBD1. This CDR3 is 14 amino acids long. From germline, CDR1 is GTSNPN and CDR2 SVGIG (reference sequence). V gave up 2 bases and J gave up 5 bases; unmatched junction bases: 8. The CDR3 nucleotides are TGTGCCTGGAGTATTCAGGGGGTTGGGGAGACCCAGTACTTC. Its translation is CAWSIQGVGETQYF.

This clone was recorded only once. J is TRBJ2-4 and V is TRBV28; TRBD1 is a possible D gene (5 bases). CDR3 length equals 14 residues. CDR1 and CDR2 from the germline V gene are MDHEN and SYDVKM. Trimming removed 9 bases from V and 0 bases from J, with 12 bases in between. CDR3 region: CASSTVLAKNIQYF. CDR3 nucleotides: TGTGCCAGTTCGACAGTACTAGCCAAAAACATTCAGTACTTC.

This sequence joins TRBV7-9 and TRBJ2-7; D may match TRBD1 or TRBD2 (6 bases each). The CDR3 sequence is 15 residues long. V was trimmed by 3 bases and J by 2 bases, leaving 14 bases between them. CDR1 is SEHNR, CDR2 FQNEAQ, per germline (reference sequence). The CDR3 spells CASSFDGGYPYEQYF. CDR3 bases: TGTGCCAGCAGCTTTGACGGGGGCTACCCCTACGAGCAGTACTTC.

CDR3 DNA sequence: TGCAGTGCTACTACCCAGAAGTCCCAGTACTTC. As protein: CSATTQKSQYF. V gene TRBV20-1 combines with J gene TRBJ2-5; no reliable D call. The CDR3 has 11 amino acids. Germline assignment: CDR1 DFQATT and CDR2 SNEGSKA (reference sequence). Trimming stripped 4 bases from V and 9 bases from J, with 12 bases between.

The rearrangement links TRBV6-1 to TRBJ1-1; possible D gene TRBD1, 6 bases. This CDR3 has 16 amino acids. The germline V and J ends were trimmed by 1 base and 3 bases, with 15 bases remaining between them. Germline assignment: CDR1 MNHNS and CDR2 SASEGT. The DNA of the CDR3 is TGTGCCAGCAGTGAAGGATCAGGGGTAGGGGACACTGAAGCTTTCTTT. It specifies CASSEGSGVGDTEAFF.

A single count supports this clone. The rearrangement joins TRBV29-1 to TRBJ2-5; 7 bases fit TRBD1. There are 13 residues in the CDR3. Looked up from germline, CDR1 is SQVTM and CDR2 is ANQGSEA. The ends lost 4 bases at V and 2 bases at J; junction bases unmatched: 4. CDR3: CSVGTGVQETQYF. The CDR3 nucleotides are TGCAGCGTTGGTACAGGGGTTCAAGAGACCCAGTACTTC.

The gene calls are TRBV28 and TRBJ1-1; possibly TRBD1 for D (6 bases). Germline V gene lookup returns CDR1 MDHEN and CDR2 SYDVKM. The CDR3 covers 14 residues. V shed 3 bases and J shed 1 base, with 9 bases lying between them. The CDR3 bases are TGTGCCAGCAGTTTGGGACATTCGAACACTGAAGCTTTCTTT. This gives the protein CASSLGHSNTEAFF.

Comment on this clone: At one boundary the junction diverges from the germline segment, which might be a read error. V usage is TRBV6-6 and J usage is TRBJ1-6; 9 nucleotides agree with TRBD1. Per the germline V gene, CDR1 is MNHNY and CDR2 is SVGAGI (reference sequence). CDR3 size: 13 residues. The chain's CDR3 is CASQGQGRSPPHF. The CDR3 DNA reads TGTGCCAGCCAAGGACAGGGGAGATCACCCCCCCACTTT.

This clone appeared a single time. V usage is TRBV3-1 (or the pseudogene TRBV3-2) and J usage is TRBJ2-7; D is tentatively TRBD1 or TRBD2 (5 bases each). The CDR3 covers 15 residues. Deletions cut 3 bases from V and 3 bases from J, with 15 bases between. CDR1 and CDR2 from the germline V gene are LGHDT and YNNKEL (reference sequence). The CDR3, as DNA: TGTGCCAGCAGCCAGGAGATCGGGGCCAACTACGAGCAGTACTTC. This gives the protein CASSQEIGANYEQYF.

This clone is a singleton in its sample. This sequence joins TRBV19 and TRBJ1-2, with D unclear. CDR1 and CDR2 from the germline V gene are LNHDA and SQIVND (reference sequence). The CDR3 runs to 13 residues. Trimming cost V 7 bases and J 7 bases, with 16 bases left between them. CDR3 region: CASTDPRRGGYTF. The CDR3 nucleotides are TGTGCCAGTACAGACCCACGGCGGGGTGGCTACACCTTC.

Only a few counts were recorded for this clone. The chain has TRBV19 and TRBJ1-2; no firm D call. CDR1 and CDR2 from the germline V gene are LNHDA and SQIVND (reference sequence). Between the trimmed V and J ends, which lost 1 base and 10 bases, there was a span of 7 bases. The CDR3 loop spans 11 amino acids. The CDR3 DNA reads as TGTGCCAGTAGTATAGGAGCAGTCTACACCTTC. Translation: CASSIGAVYTF. The full variable domain, its missing parts supplied by reference TRBV19 and TRBJ1-2, is DGGITQSPKYLFRKEGQNVTLSCEQNLNHDAMYWYRQDPGQGLRLIYYSQIVNDFQKGDIAEGYSVSREKKESFPLTVTSAQKNPTAFYLCASSIGAVYTFGSGTRLTVV.

Regarding this clone: Germline is not matched at one junction end, which may reflect a read error. V usage is TRBV4-1 and J usage is TRBJ1-2, with TRBD1 matching 10 bases. Germline V gene lookup returns CDR1 MGHRA and CDR2 YSYEKL. The CDR3 sequence is 18 residues long. The CDR3 coding sequence is TGCGTCAGCAGCCAAGTTGGGACAGGGGCTACTAACAACTATGGCTACACCTTC. It yields the protein CVSSQVGTGATNNYGYTF.

The chain combines TRBV27 with TRBJ1-1; D might be TRBD1 (5 bases). Germline CDR1 and CDR2: MNHEY and SMNVEV (reference sequence). The V gene lost 5 bases and the J gene lost 1 base, with 14 bases spanning the gap. This CDR3 has 15 amino acids. This chain's CDR3 is CASSLPPGGNTEAFF. DNA of the CDR3: TGTGCCAGCAGTCTCCCCCCGGGGGGGAACACTGAAGCTTTCTTT.

The J gene is TRBJ2-2, the V gene TRBV9, with D tentatively TRBD2 (7 bases). This CDR3 spans 15 amino acids. Germline V gene data show CDR1 as SGDLS and CDR2 as YYNGEE. The ends were cut back, 0 bases at V and 6 bases at J, with 12 bases in the middle. Here the CDR3 DNA reads TGTGCCAGCAGCGTAGAAGGGGGGGCAGCCGGGGAGCTGTTTTTT. It translates to CASSVEGGAAGELFF.

The genes are TRBV5-1 and TRBJ1-1, with D unresolved. CDR1 SGHRS and CDR2 YFSETQ come from the germline V gene. V lost 4 bases and J lost 2, with 9 bases in between. The CDR3 spans 13 residues. CDR3 sequence (DNA): TGCGCCAGCAGCACCGACGGAAACACTGAAGCTTTCTTT. It encodes CASSTDGNTEAFF.

The J gene is TRBJ1-2, the V gene TRBV7-2; D is unclear. CDR3 length: 12 amino acids. Trimming pared 3 bases from V and 4 bases from J, leaving 6 bases between. Looked up from germline, CDR1 is SGHTA and CDR2 is FQGNSA. CDR3 region: CASSFEGYGYTF. CDR3 nucleotide sequence: TGTGCCAGCAGCTTTGAGGGCTATGGCTACACCTTC. Full variable domain (rest looked up from reference TRBV7-2 and TRBJ1-2): GAGVSQSPSNKVTEKGKDVELRCDPISGHTALYWYRQSLGQGLEFLIYFQGNSAPDKSGLPSDRFSAERTGGSVSTLTIQRTQQEDSAVYLCASSFEGYGYTFGSGTRLTVV.

The chain joins TRBV5-8 to TRBJ1-2; possible D gene TRBD1, 5 bases. CDR1 is SGHTS, CDR2 YDEGEE, per germline. Trimming left V 0 bases short and J 7 bases short, with 19 bases between. This CDR3 has 16 residues. The CDR3 sequence: CASSLAAGIPRRGYTF. The CDR3 bases are TGTGCCAGCAGCTTGGCCGCAGGGATCCCCCGGCGTGGCTACACCTTC.

V and J are TRBV23-1 and TRBJ2-1; a weak D match, TRBD1 (6 bases). TRBV23-1 is classed as an ORF, of uncertain function. Between the trimmed V and J ends, which lost 8 bases and 7 bases, there was a span of 12 bases. CDR3 length equals 12 residues. DNA for the CDR3: TGCGCCAGCGGGCAGGGGACGAATGAGCAGTTCTTC. Its protein product is CASGQGTNEQFF.

The rearrangement links TRBV19 to TRBJ2-1; 9 bases align to TRBD2. Germline trimming cut 4 bases from V and 4 bases from J; bases unmatched to any gene: 2. The CDR3 spans 14 residues. The germline V gene encodes CDR1 LNHDA and CDR2 SQIVND (reference sequence). The CDR3 region is CASSSSGGYNEQFF. The CDR3 DNA reads as TGTGCCAGTAGTAGTAGCGGGGGATACAATGAGCAGTTCTTC.

The chain combines TRBV7-8 with TRBJ1-1, with 7 bases fitting TRBD1. CDR3 length: 13 amino acids. J gave up 5 bases and V 5 bases, and 5 bases lay outside the gene matches. Per germline, CDR1 SGHVS and CDR2 FQNEAQ. CDR3 DNA: TGTGCCAGCAGCCCAGGGGGTAGAACTGAAGCTTTCTTT. Translating it yields CASSPGGRTEAFF.

V gene TRBV29-1 combines with J gene TRBJ2-3; D remains ambiguous. V was clipped by 4 bases and J by 3 bases, with 8 bases between them. The V gene's germline CDR1 is SQVTM and CDR2 ANQGSEA. The CDR3 length is 12 residues. The CDR3 loop reads CSVAEPTDTQYF. CDR3 in DNA: TGCAGCGTTGCGGAGCCAACAGATACGCAGTATTTT.

V and J are TRBV5-1 and TRBJ1-4, with no clear D. V was shortened by 2 bases and J by 8 bases, with 16 bases between the two germline ends. In germline, CDR1 is SGHRS, CDR2 YFSETQ. This CDR3 is built from 15 residues. The CDR3 bases are TGCGCCAGCAGCTTCGGTTCGGACCCAAGAGAAAAACTGTTTTTT. As protein: CASSFGSDPREKLFF. Variable domain in full (rest from reference TRBV5-1 and TRBJ1-4): KAGVTQTPRYLIKTRGQQVTLSCSPISGHRSVSWYQQTPGQGLQFLFEYFSETQRNKGNFPGRFSGRQFSNSRSEMNVSTLELGDSALYLCASSFGSDPREKLFFGSGTQLSVL.